Sequencing of this T cell receptor beta chain was carried out in a study of post-analysis software for immune sequencing data. This CDR3 is 15 amino acids long. Germline V gene lookup returns CDR1 SEHNR and CDR2 FQNEAQ (reference sequence). Deletions cut 1 base from V and 1 base from J, with 10 bases between. A remark on this clonotype: Its antigen is undetermined.

Study results and caveats: Patients had higher frequencies than controls of roughly five TRBV segments, including TRBV5-6, TRBV5-1 and TRBV20-1.

Prepared TCR beta cDNA libraries contained unique molecular identifiers. Each CDR3 protein gets one entry after TCRdb re-called the PCR reads with MiXCR. The sample records 800,000 to 950,000 distinct CDR3 sequences, roughly half being singletons. Specimen: blood. The TCR comes from a girl under 18 with multiple sclerosis. V and J are TRBV7-9 and TRBJ2-5, with D uncertain. CDR3 loop: CASSLDGSAQETQYF. The DNA of the CDR3 is TGTGCCAGCAGCTTAGACGGCAGCGCCCAAGAGACCCAGTACTTC.